The source of this T cell receptor (beta chain) is a study of T cells in narcolepsy. Overall study: Enrolled donors included narcolepsy type 1 or type 2 patients and healthy controls. Broader study findings: Blood of same and different patients, but not healthy controls, reportedly held recurring autoreactive clonotypes. Comparing one patient's CSF and blood CD4+ clonotypes highlighted HCRT- and TRIB2-specific autoreactive clonotypes. Some memory CD4+ repertoires had no autoreactive clone sequences.

On this clone itself: Its antigen is not known.

The data were produced by immunoSEQ multiplex PCR, yet TCRdb's version contains in-frame clones alone and is incomplete. The sample holds 25,000 or so clones, about 82% seen once. The CDR3 sequence is 14 residues long. J gave up 5 bases and V 1 base, and 5 bases lay outside the gene matches. Input material: memory (CD45RA-) CD4+ T cells from blood. The chain recombines TRBV5-7 with TRBJ1-2; 7 positions agree with TRBD1. TRBV5-7 counts as an open reading frame of uncertain function. The origin of this receptor is a human donor in good health. For the CDR3, the DNA is TGTGCCAGCAGCTTGAAAAACAGGGGTTATGGCTACACCTTC. Translation gives CASSLKNRGYGYTF.